These 25 T cell receptor beta chains were sequenced from one sample in a study of beta chain features in type 1 diabetes. Every isolated RNA sample was fully reverse transcribed, so sequencing captured expressed TCRB transcripts. Sequencing used immunoSEQ multiplex PCR; TCRdb keeps in-frame clones, though not all of them. The table records hundreds of thousands of clones, about a sixth of them present only once. Source material: naive CD4+ T cells from blood. All receptors come from a woman under 30 in good health.

This clone was counted a few times. The chain carries TRBV5-1 and TRBJ2-4; tentative D call: TRBD1 (6 bases). The CDR3 totals 15 residues. From germline, CDR1 is SGHRS and CDR2 YFSETQ. With 5 bases removed from V and 0 bases from J, the gap between germline ends came to 12 bases. For the CDR3, the DNA is TGCGCCAGCAGTCAGGGGCTACTAGCCAAAAACATTCAGTACTTC. Protein: CASSQGLLAKNIQYF.

This chain uses TRBV6-5 with TRBJ1-1; D is possibly TRBD1 (6 bases). Trimming left V 4 bases short and J 3 bases short, with 12 bases between. The CDR3 is 14 amino acids. Germline lookup yields CDR1 MNHEY and CDR2 SVGAGI. As DNA, the CDR3 is TGTGCCAGCAGTTCCCCGGACAGTTACACTGAAGCTTTCTTT. It yields the protein CASSSPDSYTEAFF.

The rearrangement joins TRBV29-1 to TRBJ2-5, with 12 positions matching TRBD2. Germline CDR1 reads SQVTM; CDR2 reads ANQGSEA. This CDR3 has 15 residues. Trimming at V came to 4 bases and at J to 3 bases, leaving 6 bases not matched to a gene. The CDR3 DNA is TGCAGCGTTGTAAGACTAGCGGGGGATAAAGAGACCCAGTACTTC. It yields the protein CSVVRLAGDKETQYF.

The chain has TRBV28 and TRBJ2-1; D perhaps matches TRBD2 (6 bases). V shed 3 bases and J shed 5 bases, with 14 bases lying between them. Germline values: CDR1 MDHEN, CDR2 SYDVKM. The length of the CDR3 is 15 residues. In nucleotides, the CDR3 is TGTGCCAGCAGTTTTCGACAGCGGGTCCACAATGAGCAGTTCTTC. Protein: CASSFRQRVHNEQFF.

The chain links TRBV9 to TRBJ2-3, with 8 bases that match TRBD1. The CDR3 is 17 residues long. Germline values: CDR1 SGDLS, CDR2 YYNGEE. V dropped 0 bases and J dropped 0; count of bases not matched to a gene: 6. The CDR3 here is CASSVVSGGMSTDTQYF. The CDR3 DNA follows: TGTGCCAGCAGCGTAGTCTCAGGGGGCATGAGCACAGATACGCAGTATTTT.

The genes are TRBV7-9 and TRBJ2-5, with TRBD1 identical over 10 bases. The J call may be mistaken, given a closer DNA end match to TRBJ2-7. The germline V gene has CDR1 SEHNR and CDR2 FQNEAQ (reference sequence). CDR3 length: 17 residues. The CDR3 is CASSSDRPGQGLYEQYF. The CDR3 DNA follows: TGTGCCAGCAGCTCCGACCGTCCGGGACAGGGGCTCTACGAGCAGTACTTC.

This clone was found a few times. V is TRBV11-2 and J is TRBJ2-3, with 7 bases lining up with TRBD2. The CDR3 length is 16 residues. V gave up 2 bases and J gave up 4 bases; unmatched junction bases: 9. Germline CDR1 reads SGHAT; CDR2 reads FQNNGV. The CDR3 DNA follows: TGTGCCAGCAGCTTATGGGCTAGCGGTCGGGCAGATACGCAGTATTTT. This sequence encodes CASSLWASGRADTQYF.

V usage is TRBV6-6 and J usage is TRBJ2-5; D may be TRBD2 (5 bases). The closer fit of TRBJ2-7 to the DNA end suggests the J call may be wrong. Per the germline V gene, CDR1 is MNHNY and CDR2 is SVGAGI (reference sequence). The CDR3 spans 13 residues. CDR3 coding DNA: TGTGCCAGCAGCTTAACCCTAGCCGTCGAGCAGTACTTC. Translation: CASSLTLAVEQYF.

This clone has more than one count but fewer than ten. This chain links TRBV6-6 with TRBJ2-1; D may be TRBD1 (6 bases). Germline V gives CDR1 MNHNY, CDR2 SVGAGI (reference sequence). V was shortened by 6 bases and J by 7 bases, with 16 bases between the two germline ends. The CDR3 extends over 14 amino acids. CDR3 protein: CASSWDTQKNEQFF. The DNA for the CDR3 is TGTGCCAGCAGCTGGGACACCCAAAAGAATGAGCAGTTCTTC.

The V call is TRBV29-1, the J call TRBJ2-3; D is unclear. With 5 bases removed from V and 0 bases from J, the gap between germline ends came to 9 bases. The CDR3 has 13 residues. Germline CDR1 is SQVTM and CDR2 is ANQGSEA. CDR3 nucleotides: TGCAGCGTTCGAGACGGGAGCACAGATACGCAGTATTTT. Its protein is CSVRDGSTDTQYF.

Note on this clone: Distinct nucleotide sequences in the sample also encode this CDR3. This sequence joins TRBV19 and TRBJ2-5; D is undetermined. The CDR3 runs 13 residues. V was shortened by 3 bases and J by 0 bases, with 5 bases between the two germline ends. Germline V gives CDR1 LNHDA, CDR2 SQIVND (reference sequence). The CDR3 coding sequence is TGTGCCAGTAGTATCCAGAACCAAGAGACCCAGTACTTC. Translation gives CASSIQNQETQYF. The variable domain in full, completed from reference TRBV19 and TRBJ2-5, reads DGGITQSPKYLFRKEGQNVTLSCEQNLNHDAMYWYRQDPGQGLRLIYYSQIVNDFQKGDIAEGYSVSREKKESFPLTVTSAQKNPTAFYLCASSIQNQETQYFGPGTRLLVL.

The CDR3 reads CASSPRPCDEQYF. The CDR3 DNA follows: TGTGCCAGCAGCCCCCGACCATGTGACGAGCAGTACTTC. This rearrangement joins TRBV21-1 to TRBJ2-7. TRBV21-1 is a listed pseudogene. The CDR3 totals 13 residues.

This clone has just a few counts. This chain connects TRBV28 to TRBJ2-5; unclear D gene. This CDR3 contains 15 residues. The V gene's germline CDR1 is MDHEN and CDR2 SYDVKM. The germline V and J ends were trimmed by 8 bases and 4 bases, with 20 bases remaining between them. CDR3 amino acids: CASGPAASGPETQYF. For the CDR3, the DNA is TGTGCCAGCGGACCTGCGGCGTCAGGTCCAGAGACCCAGTACTTC.

The chain carries TRBV7-2 and TRBJ2-3; 7 nucleotides line up with TRBD2. J was trimmed by 4 bases and V by 1 base; bases with no gene match: 11. The CDR3 spans 17 residues. CDR1 and CDR2 (germline): SGHTA, FQGNSA. The DNA of the CDR3 is TGTGCCAGCAGCTTAGTCTGGGGCGGGAGTGGGGCAGATACGCAGTATTTT. It translates to CASSLVWGGSGADTQYF.

The rearrangement links TRBV9 to TRBJ2-3; no clear D. V lost 2 bases to trimming and J lost 2 bases, with 21 bases between them. The germline V gene encodes CDR1 SGDLS and CDR2 YYNGEE. The CDR3 runs 18 residues. In DNA form, the CDR3 reads TGTGCCAGCAGCGTCGATCCCTGGGGTAGCCGTAACACAGATACGCAGTATTTT. It is translated as CASSVDPWGSRNTDTQYF.

V gene TRBV7-9 combines with J gene TRBJ2-5; D could derive from TRBD1 or TRBD2 (5 bases each). The CDR3 sequence is 15 residues long. With 5 bases removed from V and 5 bases from J, the gap between germline ends came to 18 bases. Germline CDR1 reads SEHNR; CDR2 reads FQNEAQ (reference sequence). CDR3 residues: CASSPYGARKETQYF. The CDR3 DNA follows: TGTGCCAGCAGCCCCTACGGGGCCCGAAAGGAGACCCAGTACTTC.

The chain employs TRBV19 and TRBJ2-1; 8 nucleotides align to TRBD2. The CDR3 runs to 15 residues. CDR1 is LNHDA, CDR2 SQIVND, per germline (reference sequence). The trim removed 3 bases at V and 4 bases at J, leaving 5 bases unmatched. The CDR3 protein is CASSMTSDGYNEQFF. CDR3 sequence (DNA): TGTGCCAGTAGTATGACTAGCGACGGTTACAATGAGCAGTTCTTC.

The V and J genes are TRBV5-1 and TRBJ2-5, with TRBD2 matching 13 bases. CDR3 length equals 15 residues. Losses at the gene ends were 4 bases for V and 5 bases for J; bases not matched to a gene: 5. Germline values: CDR1 SGHRS, CDR2 YFSETQ. The CDR3 nucleotides are TGCGCCAGCAGCCCCGGGACTAGCGGGATTGAGACCCAGTACTTC. Its protein is CASSPGTSGIETQYF.

The J gene is TRBJ2-1, the V gene TRBV7-2; TRBD2 might be the D (5 bases). The CDR3 spans 14 residues. Germline values: CDR1 SGHTA, CDR2 FQGNSA. V lost 1 base and J lost 9, with 13 bases in between. The CDR3 loop reads CASSLVSESGEQFF. As DNA, the CDR3 is TGTGCCAGCAGCTTAGTTAGCGAGAGTGGTGAGCAGTTCTTC. Looking up the rest from reference TRBV7-2 and TRBJ2-1 gives the full variable domain: GAGVSQSPSNKVTEKGKDVELRCDPISGHTALYWYRQSLGQGLEFLIYFQGNSAPDKSGLPSDRFSAERTGGSVSTLTIQRTQQEDSAVYLCASSLVSESGEQFFGPGTRLTVL.

This clone was seen a handful of times. V and J are TRBV19 and TRBJ2-2, with no clear D. This CDR3 contains 14 residues. In germline, CDR1 is LNHDA, CDR2 SQIVND (reference sequence). Trimming removed 1 base from V and 1 base from J, with 4 bases in between. The CDR3: CASSIAENTGELFF. The CDR3 nucleotides are TGTGCCAGTAGTATAGCCGAGAACACCGGGGAGCTGTTTTTT.

The rearrangement uses TRBV5-1 and TRBJ2-1; no firm D call. The CDR3 consists of 13 residues. With 5 bases removed from V and 7 bases from J, the gap between germline ends came to 13 bases. CDR1 SGHRS and CDR2 YFSETQ come from the germline V gene. CDR3 nucleotide sequence: TGCGCCAGCAGACCGACGCAACCTAATGAGCAGTTCTTC. Amino acids: CASRPTQPNEQFF. The variable domain in full, completed from reference TRBV5-1 and TRBJ2-1, reads KAGVTQTPRYLIKTRGQQVTLSCSPISGHRSVSWYQQTPGQGLQFLFEYFSETQRNKGNFPGRFSGRQFSNSRSEMNVSTLELGDSALYLCASRPTQPNEQFFGPGTRLTVL.

The rearrangement links TRBV5-4 to TRBJ2-1, with D possibly matching TRBD1 (6 bases). This CDR3 region has 14 residues. The germline CDR1 and CDR2 sequences are SGHNT and YYREEE (reference sequence). Trimming pared 5 bases from V and 4 bases from J, leaving 13 bases between. The CDR3 reads CASSTRTDYNEQFF. CDR3 bases: TGTGCCAGCAGTACCCGGACAGATTACAATGAGCAGTTCTTC.

This clone appeared a few times. The rearrangement links TRBV18 to TRBJ1-1; possible D gene TRBD1, 5 bases. This CDR3 region has 15 residues. Trimming took 3 bases from V and 2 from J, leaving 13 bases between them. The V gene's germline CDR1 is KGHSH and CDR2 LQKENI. CDR3 protein: CASSPIGDPNTEAFF. In nucleotides, the CDR3 is TGTGCCAGCTCACCGATAGGGGACCCAAACACTGAAGCTTTCTTT.

V usage is TRBV9 and J usage is TRBJ2-3, with 7 bases lining up with TRBD1. CDR1 SGDLS and CDR2 YYNGEE come from the germline V gene. The length of the CDR3 is 14 residues. V lost 2 bases and J lost 6; bases outside the gene matches: 6. The chain's CDR3 is CASSVGRGQDTQYF. The DNA of the CDR3 is TGTGCCAGCAGCGTGGGTAGGGGGCAGGATACGCAGTATTTT.

This CDR3 is CASSETGFGTGELFF. The CDR3 nucleotides read TGCGCCAGCAGCGAGACAGGGTTTGGTACCGGGGAGCTGTTTTTT. This sequence joins TRBV5-1 and TRBJ2-2; 7 bases are a match to TRBD1. After removal of 4 bases from V and 5 bases from J, the junction contained 8 bases not matched to a gene. The length of the CDR3 is 15 residues. Germline CDR1 is SGHRS and CDR2 is YFSETQ. Drawing the rest from reference TRBV5-1 and TRBJ2-2, the complete variable domain is KAGVTQTPRYLIKTRGQQVTLSCSPISGHRSVSWYQQTPGQGLQFLFEYFSETQRNKGNFPGRFSGRQFSNSRSEMNVSTLELGDSALYLCASSETGFGTGELFFGEGSRLTVL.